The source of this TCR beta chain is a study of human T cells and chemical hapten exposure. Across the study: TCR yield per sample varied, mainly due to pooled library volumes. Study conclusions and caveats: Against controls, expanded TCRs gave rise to significantly more large CDR3 similarity clusters. TCRs above 1 in 1000 frequency stayed constant with DPC sensitization.

Time point of the sample: patch test 1, 2 weeks after DPC sensitization. This sample's treatment: therapeutic diphenylcyclopropenone sensitization with weekly scalp DPC. Single cDNA molecules in the library carried unique molecular identifiers attached during preparation. TCRdb independently ran MiXCR on the RACE reads; one entry per CDR3 protein. The sample lists around 75,000 distinct CDR3 sequences; roughly 12% were seen once. V was cut by 2 bases and J by 3 bases, with 20 bases left in between. This CDR3 is built from 16 residues. Germline assignment: CDR1 GTSNPN and CDR2 SVGIG (reference sequence). This clonotype was seen repeatedly, ten times or more. The antigen is unknown.

The specimen was whole blood, collected in connection with sensitization to the hapten diphenylcyclopropenone (DPC). This TCR came from a woman aged 55 to 70 with alopecia areata. Some clones in this sample may be carry-over from other donors' samples. The chain links TRBV30 to TRBJ2-7, with a weak D call TRBD1 (7 bases). CDR3 DNA sequence: TGTGCCTGGAGTCCCCGGGGGCGGGACAGAATCTACGAGCAGTACTTC. It yields the protein CAWSPRGRDRIYEQYF.